Only one count was recorded for the clone carrying this TCR beta chain. Its target is unknown. CDR1 and CDR2 (germline): DFQATT, SNEGSKA (reference sequence). The CDR3 loop spans 11 amino acids. Clones were sequenced by immunoSEQ multiplex PCR, and TCRdb holds only the in-frame ones, with some missing. Of 550,000 to 850,000 clones listed, 55% to 80% are singletons. The sample is drawn from a study of shared clonotypes between healthy human individuals. Study-wide results and limits: Generation probabilities of non-shared clonotypes were lower (relative to those shared by all four donors).

The chain recombines TRBV20-1 with TRBJ2-5, with 7 bases matching TRBD2. The DNA end favors TRBJ2-7, so the J call may be wrong. The receptor was derived from a young woman in good health. The specimen sequenced was memory CD4+ T cells sorted from blood. The subset denotes: CD45RA-negative fraction. The CDR3 nucleotides are TGCAGTGCTCGGGACTATGCCGAGCAGTACTTC. Translation gives CSARDYAEQYF.